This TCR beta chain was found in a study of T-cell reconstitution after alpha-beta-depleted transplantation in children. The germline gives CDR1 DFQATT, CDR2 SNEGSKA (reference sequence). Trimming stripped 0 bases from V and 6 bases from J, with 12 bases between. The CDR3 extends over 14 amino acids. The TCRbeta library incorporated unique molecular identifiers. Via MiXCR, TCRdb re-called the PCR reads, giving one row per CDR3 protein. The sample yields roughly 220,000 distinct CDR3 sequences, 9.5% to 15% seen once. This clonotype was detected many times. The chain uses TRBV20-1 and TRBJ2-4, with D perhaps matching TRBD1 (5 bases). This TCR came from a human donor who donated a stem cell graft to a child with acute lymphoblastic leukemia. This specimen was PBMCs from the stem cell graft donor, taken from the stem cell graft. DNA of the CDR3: TGCAGTGCTAGAGAGGTTCTTCAGGGAAACATTCAGTACTTC. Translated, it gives CSAREVLQGNIQYF.